The rows below give T cell receptor beta chains drawn from one sample of a study of cytomegalovirus exposure and HLA in healthy donors. TCRdb keeps only in-frame clones here, not all; method: immunoSEQ multiplex PCR. The sample holds some 150,000 clones, over 60% seen once. What was sequenced was PBMCs. The receptors here all came from a woman aged 25 to 39 in good health and CMV-seronegative. Both conserved end residues are part of each CDR3. D genes are given only for firm matches. The listing skips clone size in some rows; elsewhere it reads once, few, many or a size class.

NA	NA	TRBV4-2	TRBJ1-1	CASSQDLSGQGNTEAFF	TGTGCCAGCAGCCAAGATCTCTCCGGGCAGGGGAACACTGAAGCTTTCTTT
NA	NA	TRBV6-4	TRBJ2-7	CASSAELGSYEQYF	TGTGCCAGCAGTGCCGAACTAGGGTCCTACGAGCAGTACTTC
NA	TRBD1	TRBV5-1	TRBJ2-5	CASGTGGAETQYF	TGCGCCAGCGGGACAGGGGGCGCAGAGACCCAGTACTTC
NA	NA	TRBV6-1	TRBJ2-1	CASSEAPGIYYNEQFF	TGTGCCAGCAGTGAAGCGCCCGGTATCTACTACAATGAGCAGTTCTTC
NA	NA	TRBV9	TRBJ1-6	CASSDRESNSPLHF	TGTGCCAGCAGCGACAGGGAGTCTAATTCACCCCTCCACTTT
once	NA	TRBV25-1	TRBJ2-6	CASSDNLGREPGANVLTF	TGTGCCAGCAGTGATAATCTCGGTAGGGAGCCTGGGGCCAACGTCCTGACTTTC
few	NA	TRBV5-8	TRBJ2-1	CASSSLWSPGEQFF	TGTGCCAGCAGCTCCTTATGGTCACCGGGTGAGCAGTTCTTC
NA	TRBD2	TRBV27	TRBJ2-4	CASSLGQGSLAGVIQYF	TGTGCCAGCAGTTTAGGACAGGGAAGCCTAGCGGGAGTCATTCAGTACTTC
NA	NA	TRBV6-1	TRBJ1-2	CASSDRIYGYTF	TGTGCCAGCAGCGACAGGATCTATGGCTACACCTTC
NA	NA	TRBV7-9	TRBJ2-1	CASSLGAGAYNEQFF	TGTGCCAGCAGCTTAGGCGCAGGTGCCTACAATGAGCAGTTCTTC
NA	NA	TRBV19	TRBJ1-1	CASSIMGLLNTEAFF	TGTGCCAGTAGTATAATGGGACTTCTGAACACTGAAGCTTTCTTT
NA	NA	TRBV6-5	TRBJ1-4	CASSYDGAANEKLFF	TGTGCCAGCAGTTACGATGGGGCGGCTAATGAAAAACTGTTTTTT
once	TRBD1	TRBV5-4	TRBJ2-2	CASSPGTGATGELFF	TGTGCCAGCAGCCCCGGGACAGGGGCCACCGGGGAGCTGTTTTTT
NA	TRBD2	TRBV7-2	TRBJ2-2	CASNTLAGGLSGELFF	TGTGCCAGCAATACGCTAGCGGGGGGGCTTAGCGGGGAGCTGTTTTTT
NA	NA	TRBV4-1	TRBJ2-7	CASSPTEEDATIYEQYF	TGCGCCAGCAGCCCGACCGAAGAAGACGCGACTATCTACGAGCAGTACTTC
NA	NA	TRBV29-1	TRBJ2-1	CSVEGNYRTSDEQFF	TGCAGCGTTGAAGGCAACTACCGAACCTCGGATGAGCAGTTCTTC
NA	TRBD1	TRBV28	TRBJ1-6	CASSQPQGRRSPLHF	TGTGCCAGCAGTCAACCACAGGGGCGGCGATCACCCCTCCACTTT
NA	TRBD2	TRBV7-3	TRBJ2-1	CASSQGLAGDEQFF	TGTGCCAGCAGCCAGGGACTAGCGGGAGATGAGCAGTTCTTC
NA	NA	TRBV9	TRBJ1-1	CASSVAPRITEAFF	TGTGCCAGCAGCGTAGCGCCGAGAATCACTGAAGCTTTCTTT
few	NA	TRBV5-5	TRBJ1-5	CASSRAGLPGDQPQHF	TGTGCCAGCAGTCGCGCGGGACTCCCGGGGGATCAGCCCCAGCATTTT
few	NA	TRBV27	TRBJ1-1	CASSPTRQMNTEAFF	TGTGCCAGCAGTCCCACGCGACAGATGAACACTGAAGCTTTCTTT
NA	NA	TRBV4-1	TRBJ2-2	CASSQRPTEGVPGELFF	TGCGCCAGCAGCCAAAGGCCTACAGAAGGGGTCCCCGGGGAGCTGTTTTTT
NA	NA	TRBV27	TRBJ2-7	CASSLSEKLYEQYF	TGTGCCAGCAGTTTATCAGAGAAACTCTACGAGCAGTACTTC
NA	NA	TRBV7-2	TRBJ2-5	CASSFLGVGGETQYF	TGTGCCAGCAGCTTCTTGGGGGTAGGGGGAGAGACCCAGTACTTC
NA	TRBD1	TRBV18	TRBJ1-5	CASSTGTGTYQPQHF	TGTGCCAGCTCGACCGGGACAGGGACTTATCAGCCCCAGCATTTT
NA	TRBD2	TRBV2	TRBJ2-5	CASDITGGEETQYF	TGTGCCAGCGATATTACGGGGGGAGAGGAGACCCAGTACTTC
NA	NA	TRBV13	TRBJ1-2	CASSTLSGHFYGYTF	TGTGCCAGCAGCACCCTAAGCGGGCACTTCTATGGCTACACCTTC
NA	NA	TRBV28	TRBJ2-7	CASSFGGRSGYEQYF	TGTGCCAGCAGTTTCGGAGGACGGTCGGGCTACGAGCAGTACTTC
NA	NA	TRBV7-3	TRBJ2-2	CASSLGGAGELFF	TGTGCCAGCAGCTTAGGCGGGGCCGGGGAGCTGTTTTTT
NA	NA	TRBV7-2	TRBJ2-3	CASSASGSGDTQYF	TGTGCCAGCAGCGCGAGCGGGTCGGGAGATACGCAGTATTTT
NA	TRBD1	TRBV4-2	TRBJ1-4	CASSLGTGGSTNEKLFF	TGTGCCAGCAGCCTGGGGACAGGGGGTTCAACTAATGAAAAACTGTTTTTT
NA	TRBD1	TRBV19	TRBJ1-2	CASSMIGQDVGYTF	TGTGCCAGTAGTATGATTGGACAGGATGTTGGCTACACCTTC
NA	TRBD2	TRBV27	TRBJ2-5	CASSLTSRNQETQYF	TGTGCCAGCAGTTTGACTAGCAGAAATCAAGAGACCCAGTACTTC
NA	NA	TRBV4-3	TRBJ2-3	CASSQDAGRHTYF	TGCGCCAGCAGCCAAGACGCGGGCAGGCACACGTATTTT
NA	NA	TRBV7-2	TRBJ1-4	CASSPVGATNEKLFF	TGTGCCAGCAGCCCGGTAGGGGCAACTAATGAAAAACTGTTTTTT
few	NA	TRBV23-1	TRBJ1-3	CASSQSRTASSGNTIYF	TGCGCCAGCAGTCAATCCCGGACTGCGAGCTCTGGAAACACCATATATTTT
NA	TRBD2	TRBV9	TRBJ2-1	CASSVGGRGSEQFF	TGTGCCAGCAGCGTAGGAGGGAGGGGTAGTGAGCAGTTCTTC
once	NA	TRBV2	TRBJ1-6	CASRDSRESPLHF	TGTGCCAGCAGGGACTCTAGGGAGTCACCCCTCCACTTT
NA	TRBD2	TRBV28	TRBJ2-3	CASSQAGAFTDTQYF	TGTGCCAGCAGCCAAGCGGGGGCCTTCACAGATACGCAGTATTTT
NA	NA	TRBV28	TRBJ2-2	CASSFPQGTGELFF	TGTGCCAGCAGTTTCCCTCAGGGGACCGGGGAGCTGTTTTTT
NA	TRBD2	TRBV7-3	TRBJ2-3	CASSGSPSGGAVGTDTQYF	TGTGCCAGCAGCGGATCACCTAGCGGGGGGGCCGTGGGCACAGATACGCAGTATTTT
NA	TRBD1	TRBV15	TRBJ1-1	CATSRSIQGSTEAFF	TGTGCCACCAGCAGATCCATACAGGGGAGCACTGAAGCTTTCTTT
NA	TRBD1	TRBV7-8	TRBJ2-3	CASSLRGNFDRAEENTQYF	TGTGCCAGCAGCCTACGGGGCAACTTCGACAGGGCCGAGGAAAATACGCAGTATTTT
NA	TRBD1	TRBV28	TRBJ1-2	CASSSQGAGGYTF	TGTGCCAGCAGCTCACAGGGGGCGGGTGGCTACACCTTC
NA	NA	TRBV25-1	TRBJ2-7	CATWSTPYEQYF	TGTGCCACCTGGAGCACTCCCTACGAGCAGTACTTC
NA	TRBD1	TRBV15	TRBJ1-1	CATSRGQGGLDTEAFF	TGTGCCACCAGCAGAGGACAGGGAGGTTTGGACACTGAAGCTTTCTTT
NA	TRBD1	TRBV6-5	TRBJ2-7	CASSRDRYEQYF	TGTGCCAGCAGTAGGGACAGATACGAGCAGTACTTC
once	NA	TRBV7-6	TRBJ1-2	CASSGFGRDGYTF	TGTGCCAGCAGCGGATTTGGGAGGGATGGCTACACCTTC
few	NA	TRBV6-1	TRBJ2-7	CASRSTGLSSYEQYF	TGTGCCAGCAGATCTACAGGGCTTAGCTCCTACGAGCAGTACTTC
NA	NA	TRBV7-9	TRBJ1-2	CSSRPGEGRQGYTF	TGTTCCAGCAGACCGGGAGAGGGGCGGCAAGGCTACACCTTC
NA	TRBD1	TRBV19	TRBJ2-2	CASSPDRGAGELFF	TGTGCCAGTTCTCCGGACAGGGGGGCCGGGGAGCTGTTTTTT
NA	NA	TRBV18	TRBJ2-7	CASSRVTSYEQYF	TGTGCCAGCTCACGAGTCACTTCCTACGAGCAGTACTTC
NA	NA	TRBV11-3	TRBJ1-1	CASSFGRGNTEAFF	TGTGCCAGCAGCTTCGGCCGCGGGAACACTGAAGCTTTCTTT
NA	TRBD1	TRBV5-1	TRBJ2-1	CASSLEGTGGFYNEQFF	TGCGCCAGCAGCTTGGAAGGGACAGGGGGCTTCTACAATGAGCAGTTCTTC
NA	NA	TRBV5-5	TRBJ2-5	CASSLDGIGETQYF	TGTGCCAGCAGCTTGGACGGGATTGGAGAGACCCAGTACTTC
few	NA	TRBV5-6	TRBJ2-1	CASIFGAVEDEQFF	TGTGCCAGCATCTTCGGAGCGGTAGAGGATGAGCAGTTCTTC
few	NA	TRBV15	TRBJ1-5	CATSRGVGRTASQPQHF	TGTGCCACCAGCAGAGGGGTAGGCAGGACAGCCTCTCAGCCCCAGCATTTT
NA	NA	TRBV7-3	TRBJ2-6	CASSPRGSFILTF	TGTGCCAGCAGCCCAAGGGGTTCTTTTATCCTGACTTTC